The 13 T cell receptor beta chains reported below all come from one sample, sequenced in a study of blood T cell repertoires in COVID-19 (dated by TCRdb to between 2020 and 2021). Library preparation employed the immunoSEQ multiplex PCR assay. In its TCRdb copy, this immuneACCESS table keeps in-frame sequences only and misses some clones. Where compared with another copy, unresolved V genes explain less than half of these, and the others have no known cause. Within this sample are about 200,000 clones, with over 75% of them counted one time only. Of the sample, roughly 20% is held by the ten largest clones. Input material: peripheral blood. These receptors were taken from a person between 65 and 79 years old with COVID-19, enrolled during active disease.

The rearrangement joins TRBV7-3 to TRBJ2-7; D is possibly TRBD2 (5 bases). V gave up 0 bases and J gave up 3 bases, with 12 bases separating them. The CDR3 is 15 residues long. The germline CDR1 and CDR2 sequences are SGHTA and FQGTGA. This chain's CDR3 is CASSLTGREFYEQYF. Here the CDR3 DNA reads TGTGCCAGCAGCTTAACAGGTAGGGAGTTCTACGAGCAGTACTTC.

The chain has TRBV4-1 and TRBJ2-7; D gene uncertain. The germline V gene has CDR1 MGHRA and CDR2 YSYEKL. V was trimmed by 0 bases and J by 2 bases, leaving 11 bases between them. The CDR3 totals 15 residues. The CDR3 loop reads CASSQDLNGAYEQYF. DNA for the CDR3: TGCGCCAGCAGCCAAGATCTAAACGGAGCCTACGAGCAGTACTTC.

In this sample, this clone is hyperexpanded (1% or more). The chain employs TRBV6-5 and TRBJ1-2; 7 bases align to TRBD1. V shed 7 bases, J shed 5 bases, and the junction held 1 base outside the gene matches. Germline V gene lookup returns CDR1 MNHEY and CDR2 SVGAGI. This CDR3 contains 11 residues. CDR3 protein: CASIRGYGYTF. The CDR3 region has the DNA TGTGCCAGCATCAGGGGGTATGGCTACACCTTC.

This clone was seen only a few times. The CDR3 protein is CASSTDRGNEQFF. CDR3 bases: TGCGCCAGCAGCACAGACAGGGGGAATGAGCAGTTCTTC. The chain couples TRBV5-1 to TRBJ2-1; TRBD1 aligns across 9 bases. V gave up 4 bases and J gave up 7 bases; unmatched junction bases: 3. The CDR3 is 13 amino acids. The V gene's germline CDR1 is SGHRS and CDR2 YFSETQ.

The chain carries TRBV21-1 and TRBJ1-4; the table's D call of TRBD1 was not tested on the DNA. TRBV21-1 is noted as a pseudogene. CDR3 size: 14 residues. CDR3 in DNA: TGTGCCAGCAGCCACAGCTCGAATAATGAAAAACTGTTTTTT. Translation gives CASSHSSNNEKLFF.

This sequence joins TRBV2 and TRBJ2-7; D remains unclear. The CDR3 consists of 12 residues. The germline V gene encodes CDR1 SNHLY and CDR2 FYNNEI. The germline V and J ends were trimmed by 2 bases and 4 bases, with 6 bases remaining between them. The CDR3 region has the DNA TGTGCCAGCAGTGAATTCCCTTACGAGCAGTACTTC. Protein sequence: CASSEFPYEQYF.

The chain has TRBV19 and TRBJ1-3; D is possibly TRBD1 (5 bases). CDR1 is LNHDA and CDR2 is SQIVND in the germline V gene (reference sequence). Trimming pared 4 bases from V and 0 bases from J, leaving 16 bases between. The CDR3 length is 17 residues. This CDR3 reads CASSRHRGRDSGNTIYF. CDR3 DNA: TGTGCCAGTAGTAGGCATAGGGGCAGGGACTCTGGAAACACCATATATTTT.

The rearrangement joins TRBV19 to TRBJ2-2; 7 bases agree with TRBD1. Trimming took 5 bases from V and 3 from J; bases not matched to a gene: 9. Germline V gene lookup returns CDR1 LNHDA and CDR2 SQIVND (reference sequence). There are 16 residues in the CDR3. CDR3 region: CASSEDRAVYTGELFF. CDR3 nucleotides: TGTGCCAGTAGTGAAGACAGGGCGGTGTACACCGGGGAGCTGTTTTTT.

There are a few counts of this clone. The rearrangement joins TRBV12-3 or TRBV12-4 to TRBJ2-7; D is perhaps TRBD2 (6 bases). This CDR3 is 11 amino acids long. Trimming left V 3 bases short and J 8 bases short, with 8 bases between. This CDR3 reads CASSFGLQQYF. In DNA form, the CDR3 reads TGTGCCAGCAGTTTCGGACTACAGCAGTACTTC.

The chain recombines TRBV30 with TRBJ1-1; a possible D gene is TRBD1 (5 bases). Per the germline V gene, CDR1 is GTSNPN and CDR2 is SVGIG (reference sequence). The CDR3 is 11 residues long. Trimming cost V 6 bases and J 5 bases, with 10 bases left between them. The CDR3 bases are TGTGCCTGTAAGAAGGGGACTGAAGCTTTCTTT. It specifies CACKKGTEAFF.

This clone was seen more than once but under ten times. The chain uses TRBV4-3 and TRBJ2-1; D is perhaps TRBD2 (6 bases). Trimming pared 0 bases from V and 0 bases from J, leaving 12 bases between. The CDR3 contains 17 residues. The germline V gene encodes CDR1 LGHNA and CDR2 YSLEER. The CDR3 DNA sequence: TGCGCCAGCAGCCAAGAGTGGGCGGGGTACTCCTACAATGAGCAGTTCTTC. Its protein is CASSQEWAGYSYNEQFF.

The CDR3 nucleotides are TGTGCCAGCAGCCAAGTAGTATCAGATACGCAGTATTTT. As protein: CASSQVVSDTQYF. This chain uses TRBV3-1 (or the pseudogene TRBV3-2) with TRBJ2-3; D remains ambiguous. The germline CDR1 and CDR2 sequences are LGHDT and YNNKEL (reference sequence). V shed 1 base and J shed 4 bases, with 6 bases lying between them. The CDR3 is 13 amino acids.

The chain combines TRBV2 with TRBJ1-2; D is perhaps TRBD1 (6 bases). The CDR3 has 13 amino acids. V was shortened by 7 bases and J by 7 bases, with 16 bases between the two germline ends. Germline V gene lookup returns CDR1 SNHLY and CDR2 FYNNEI. CDR3 nucleotide sequence: TGTGCCAGCACTACTCAGGGGCTCCTTGGCTACACCTTC. Translating gives CASTTQGLLGYTF.